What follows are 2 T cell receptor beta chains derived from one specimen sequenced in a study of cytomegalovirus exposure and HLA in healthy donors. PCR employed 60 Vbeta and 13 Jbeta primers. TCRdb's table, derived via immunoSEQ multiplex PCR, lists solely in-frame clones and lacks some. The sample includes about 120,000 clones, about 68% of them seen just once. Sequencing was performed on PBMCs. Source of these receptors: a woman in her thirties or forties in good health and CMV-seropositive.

CDR3 sequence reads: CASSLTPLAEWGQETQYF. CDR3 coding DNA: TGTGCCAGCAGTTTAACCCCTCTAGCGGAGTGGGGACAAGAGACCCAGTACTTC. The V call is TRBV28, the J call TRBJ2-5, with 7 bases that match TRBD2. Germline CDR1 MDHEN, CDR2 SYDVKM. J was trimmed by 2 bases and V by 2 bases; bases with no gene match: 14. This CDR3 has 18 amino acids.

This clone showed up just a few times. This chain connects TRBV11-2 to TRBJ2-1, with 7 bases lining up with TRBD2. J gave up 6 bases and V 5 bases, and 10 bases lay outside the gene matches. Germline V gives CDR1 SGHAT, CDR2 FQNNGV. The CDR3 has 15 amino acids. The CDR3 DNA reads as TGTGCCAGCAGCCCGAGCGGGACCCTTGGCAATGAGCAGTTCTTC. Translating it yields CASSPSGTLGNEQFF.